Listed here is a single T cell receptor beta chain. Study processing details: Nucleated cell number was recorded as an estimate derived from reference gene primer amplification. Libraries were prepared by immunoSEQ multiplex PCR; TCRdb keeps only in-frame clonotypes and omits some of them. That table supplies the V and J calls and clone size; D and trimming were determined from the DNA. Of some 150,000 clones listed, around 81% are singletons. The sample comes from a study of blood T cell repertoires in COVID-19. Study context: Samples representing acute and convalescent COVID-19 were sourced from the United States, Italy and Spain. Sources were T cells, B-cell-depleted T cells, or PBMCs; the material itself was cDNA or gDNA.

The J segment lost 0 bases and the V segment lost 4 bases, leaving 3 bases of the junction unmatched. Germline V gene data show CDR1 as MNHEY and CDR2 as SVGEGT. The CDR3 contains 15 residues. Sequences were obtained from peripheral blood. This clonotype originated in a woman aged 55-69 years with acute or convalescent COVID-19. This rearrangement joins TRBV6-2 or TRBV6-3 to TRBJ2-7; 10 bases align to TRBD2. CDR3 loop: CASSWVAGGSYEQYF. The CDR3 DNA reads TGTGCCAGCAGTTGGGTAGCGGGAGGCTCCTACGAGCAGTACTTC.